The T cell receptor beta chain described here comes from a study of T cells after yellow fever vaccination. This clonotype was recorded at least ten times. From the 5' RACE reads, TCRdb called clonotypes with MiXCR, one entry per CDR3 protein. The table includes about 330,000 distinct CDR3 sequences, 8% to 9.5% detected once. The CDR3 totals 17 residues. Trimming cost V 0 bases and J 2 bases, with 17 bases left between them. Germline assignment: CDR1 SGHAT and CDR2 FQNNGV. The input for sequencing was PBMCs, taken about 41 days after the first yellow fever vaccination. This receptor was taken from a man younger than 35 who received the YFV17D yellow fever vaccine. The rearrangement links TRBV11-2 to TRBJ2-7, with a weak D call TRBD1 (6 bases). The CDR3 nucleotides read TGTGCCAGCAGCTTAGATCCCGGGACAAGCTTCCCCTACGAGCAGTACGTC. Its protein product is CASSLDPGTSFPYEQYV.